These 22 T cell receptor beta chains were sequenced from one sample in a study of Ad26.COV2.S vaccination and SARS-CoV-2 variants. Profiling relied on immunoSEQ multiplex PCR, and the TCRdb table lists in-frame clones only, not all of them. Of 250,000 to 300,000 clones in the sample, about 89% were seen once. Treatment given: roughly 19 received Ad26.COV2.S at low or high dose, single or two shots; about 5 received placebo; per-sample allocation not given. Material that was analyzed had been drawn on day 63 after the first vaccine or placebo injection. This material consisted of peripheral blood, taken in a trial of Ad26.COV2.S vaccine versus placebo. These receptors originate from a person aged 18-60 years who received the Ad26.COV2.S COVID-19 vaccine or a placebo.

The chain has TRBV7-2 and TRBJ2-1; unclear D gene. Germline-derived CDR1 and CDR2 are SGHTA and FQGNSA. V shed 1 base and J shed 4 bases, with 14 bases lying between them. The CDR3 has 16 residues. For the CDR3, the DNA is TGTGCCAGCAGCTTAGGTGGCACCTTGAGATACAATGAGCAGTTCTTC. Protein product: CASSLGGTLRYNEQFF.

The CDR3: CASSSQDRGYEQYF. In nucleotides, the CDR3 is TGTGCCAGCAGCTCGCAGGACAGGGGCTACGAGCAGTACTTC. This chain links TRBV7-2 with TRBJ2-7; 9 nucleotides align to TRBD1. The V gene end was trimmed by 4 bases and the J gene end by 3 bases; junction bases not matched to a gene: 4. CDR1 and CDR2 from the germline V gene are SGHTA and FQGNSA. The CDR3 has 14 residues.

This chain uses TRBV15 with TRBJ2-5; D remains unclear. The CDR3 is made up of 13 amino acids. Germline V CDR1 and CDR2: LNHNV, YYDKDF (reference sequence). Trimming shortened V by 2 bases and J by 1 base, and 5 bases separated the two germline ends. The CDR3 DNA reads TGTGCCACCAGCAGAACAGTCCAAGAGACCCAGTACTTC. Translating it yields CATSRTVQETQYF.

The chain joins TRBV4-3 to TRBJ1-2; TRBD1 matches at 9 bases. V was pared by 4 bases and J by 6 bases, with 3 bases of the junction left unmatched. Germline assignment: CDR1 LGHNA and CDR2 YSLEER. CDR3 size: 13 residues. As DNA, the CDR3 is TGCGCCAGCAGCCTCGGGACAGGGCATGGCTACACCTTC. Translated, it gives CASSLGTGHGYTF.

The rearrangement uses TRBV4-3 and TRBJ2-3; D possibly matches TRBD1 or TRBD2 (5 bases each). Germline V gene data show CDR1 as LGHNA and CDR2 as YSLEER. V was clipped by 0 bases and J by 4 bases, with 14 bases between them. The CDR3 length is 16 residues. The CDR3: CASSQDGRDEADTQYF. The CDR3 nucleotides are TGCGCCAGCAGCCAAGATGGCAGGGACGAGGCAGATACGCAGTATTTT.

The CDR3 region has the DNA TGTGCCTGGAGGCTCGGACAGCCCGACTACGAGCTTTATAGCAATCAGCCCCAGCATTTT. Translated, it gives CAWRLGQPDYELYSNQPQHF. This chain connects TRBV30 to TRBJ1-5, with D possibly being TRBD1 (6 bases). The V and J ends lost 3 bases and 0 bases respectively, with 27 bases between them. CDR3 size: 20 residues. Germline loops: CDR1 GTSNPN, CDR2 SVGIG (reference sequence).

The CDR3 loop reads CASSPPSGAGSGFF. The CDR3, as DNA: TGTGCCAGCTCACCACCAAGCGGGGCGGGGTCTGGGTTCTTC. The rearrangement links TRBV18 to TRBJ2-1; 7 bases are shared with TRBD2. Germline V gene lookup returns CDR1 KGHSH and CDR2 LQKENI. V shed 0 bases and J 15 bases; nucleotides not matched to a gene: 11. The CDR3 totals 14 residues. Full variable domain (remainder filled in from reference TRBV18 and TRBJ2-1): NAGVMQNPRHLVRRRGQEARLRCSPMKGHSHVYWYRQLPEEGLKFMVYLQKENIIDESGMPKERFSAEFPKEGPSILRIQQVVRGDSAAYFCASSPPSGAGSGFFGPGTRLTVL.

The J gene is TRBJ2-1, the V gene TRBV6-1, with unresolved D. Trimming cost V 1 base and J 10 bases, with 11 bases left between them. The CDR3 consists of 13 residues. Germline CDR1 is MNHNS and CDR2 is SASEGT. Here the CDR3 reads CASSEGGRVEQFF. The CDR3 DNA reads TGTGCCAGCAGTGAAGGAGGACGGGTAGAGCAGTTCTTC.

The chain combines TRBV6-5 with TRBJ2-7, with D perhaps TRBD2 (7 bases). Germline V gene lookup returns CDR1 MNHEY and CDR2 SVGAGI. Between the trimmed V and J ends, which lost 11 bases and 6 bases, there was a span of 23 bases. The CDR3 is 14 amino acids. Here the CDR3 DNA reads TGTGCCGGAGGTGAGGGGGGGTGGACGGGCGAGCAGTACTTC. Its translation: CAGGEGGWTGEQYF.

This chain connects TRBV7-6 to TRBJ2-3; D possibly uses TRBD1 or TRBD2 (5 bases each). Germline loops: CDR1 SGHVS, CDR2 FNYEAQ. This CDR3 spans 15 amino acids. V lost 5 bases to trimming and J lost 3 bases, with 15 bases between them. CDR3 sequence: CASSVVRGPTDTQYF. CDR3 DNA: TGTGCCAGCAGCGTGGTAAGGGGACCGACAGATACGCAGTATTTT.

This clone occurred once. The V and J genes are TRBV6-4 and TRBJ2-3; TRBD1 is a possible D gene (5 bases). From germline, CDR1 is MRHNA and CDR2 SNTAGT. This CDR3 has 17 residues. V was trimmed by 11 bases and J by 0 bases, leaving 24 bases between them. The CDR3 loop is CASGKTAEGSSTDTQYF. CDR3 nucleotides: TGTGCCTCAGGCAAGACAGCCGAAGGGTCTAGCACAGATACGCAGTATTTT.

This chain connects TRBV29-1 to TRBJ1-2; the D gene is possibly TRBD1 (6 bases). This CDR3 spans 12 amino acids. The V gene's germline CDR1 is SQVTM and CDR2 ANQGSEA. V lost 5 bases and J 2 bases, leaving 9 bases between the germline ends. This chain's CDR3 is CSVKGENYGYTF. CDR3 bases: TGCAGCGTTAAGGGGGAGAACTATGGCTACACCTTC. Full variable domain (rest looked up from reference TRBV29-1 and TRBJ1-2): SAVISQKPSRDICQRGTSLTIQCQVDSQVTMMFWYRQQPGQSLTLIATANQGSEATYESGFVIDKFPISRPNLTFSTLTVSNMSPEDSSIYLCSVKGENYGYTFGSGTRLTVV.

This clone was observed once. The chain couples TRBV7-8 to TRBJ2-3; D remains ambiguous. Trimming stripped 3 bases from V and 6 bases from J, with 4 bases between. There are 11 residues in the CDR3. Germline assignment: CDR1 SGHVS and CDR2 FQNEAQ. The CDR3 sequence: CASSFSDTQYF. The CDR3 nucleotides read TGTGCCAGCAGCTTTAGCGATACGCAGTATTTT.

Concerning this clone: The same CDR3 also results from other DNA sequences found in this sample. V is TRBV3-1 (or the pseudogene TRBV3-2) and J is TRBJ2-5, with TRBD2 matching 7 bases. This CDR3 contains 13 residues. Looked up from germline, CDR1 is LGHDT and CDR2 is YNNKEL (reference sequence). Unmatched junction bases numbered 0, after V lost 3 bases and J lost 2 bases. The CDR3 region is CASSQGGQETQYF. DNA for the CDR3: TGTGCCAGCAGCCAGGGGGGGCAAGAGACCCAGTACTTC.

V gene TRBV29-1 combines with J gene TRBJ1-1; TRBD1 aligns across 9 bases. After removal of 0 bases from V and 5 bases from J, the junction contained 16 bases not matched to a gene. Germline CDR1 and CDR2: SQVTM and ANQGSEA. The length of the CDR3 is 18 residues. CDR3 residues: CSVEDRDRVVGARTEAFF. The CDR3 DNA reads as TGCAGCGTTGAAGATCGGGACAGGGTCGTTGGCGCGCGGACTGAAGCTTTCTTT.

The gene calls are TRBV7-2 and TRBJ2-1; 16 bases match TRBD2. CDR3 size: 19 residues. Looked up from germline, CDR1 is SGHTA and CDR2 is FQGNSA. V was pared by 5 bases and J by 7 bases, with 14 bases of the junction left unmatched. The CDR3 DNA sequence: TGTGCCAGCAGCATCCAACTGGGACTAGCGGGAGGGCCCAGGAATGAGCAGTTCTTC. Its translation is CASSIQLGLAGGPRNEQFF.

The CDR3 sequence is CASSPQDRDTEAFF. The CDR3, as DNA: TGTGCCAGCTCACCACAAGACCGGGACACTGAAGCTTTCTTT. The chain couples TRBV18 to TRBJ1-1; no reliable D call. The CDR3 spans 14 residues. Between the trimmed V and J ends, which lost 1 base and 3 bases, there was a span of 9 bases. Germline CDR1 is KGHSH and CDR2 is LQKENI.

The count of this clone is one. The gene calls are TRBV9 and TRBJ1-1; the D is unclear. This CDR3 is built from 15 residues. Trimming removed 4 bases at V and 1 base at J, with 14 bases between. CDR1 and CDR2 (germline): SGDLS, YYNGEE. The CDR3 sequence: CASSPRVDANTEAFF. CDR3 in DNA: TGTGCCAGCAGCCCCCGTGTGGACGCGAACACTGAAGCTTTCTTT.

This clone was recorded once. The CDR3 protein is CASSSWDQEQYF. CDR3 nucleotides: TGTGCCAGCAGTTCTTGGGATCAAGAGCAGTACTTC. The J gene is TRBJ2-7, the V gene TRBV28; D ambiguous. The germline V gene encodes CDR1 MDHEN and CDR2 SYDVKM. V gave up 4 bases and J gave up 7 bases, with 11 bases separating them. The CDR3 runs 12 residues.

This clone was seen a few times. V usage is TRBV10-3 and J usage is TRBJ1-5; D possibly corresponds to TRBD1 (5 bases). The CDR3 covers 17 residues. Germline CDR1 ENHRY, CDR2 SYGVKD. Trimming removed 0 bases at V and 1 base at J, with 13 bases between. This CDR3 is CAISESKGLMSNQPQHF. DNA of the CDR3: TGTGCCATCAGTGAGTCGAAGGGGCTTATGAGCAATCAGCCCCAGCATTTT.

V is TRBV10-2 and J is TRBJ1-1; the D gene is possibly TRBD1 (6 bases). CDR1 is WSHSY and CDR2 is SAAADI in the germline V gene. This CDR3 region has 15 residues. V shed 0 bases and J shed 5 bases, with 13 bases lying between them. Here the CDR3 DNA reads TGCGCCAGCAGTGAGTCCGGCAGGGGAAGGACTGAAGCTTTCTTT. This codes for CASSESGRGRTEAFF.

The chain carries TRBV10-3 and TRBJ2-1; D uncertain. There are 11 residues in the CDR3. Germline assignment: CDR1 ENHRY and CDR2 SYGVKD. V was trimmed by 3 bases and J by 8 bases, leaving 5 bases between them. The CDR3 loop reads CAISENHEQFF. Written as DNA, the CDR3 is TGTGCCATCAGTGAAAACCATGAGCAGTTCTTC.